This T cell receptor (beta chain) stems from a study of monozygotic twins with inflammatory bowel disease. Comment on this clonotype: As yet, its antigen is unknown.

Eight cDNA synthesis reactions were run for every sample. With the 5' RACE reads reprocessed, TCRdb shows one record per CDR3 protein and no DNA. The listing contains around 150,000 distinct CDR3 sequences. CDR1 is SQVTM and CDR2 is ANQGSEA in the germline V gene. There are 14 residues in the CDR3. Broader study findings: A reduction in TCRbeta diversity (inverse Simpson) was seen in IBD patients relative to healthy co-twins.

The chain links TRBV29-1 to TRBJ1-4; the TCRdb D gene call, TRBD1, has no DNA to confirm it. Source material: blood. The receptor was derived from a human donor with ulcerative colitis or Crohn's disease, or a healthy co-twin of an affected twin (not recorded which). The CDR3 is CSVGFGGLGEKLFF.